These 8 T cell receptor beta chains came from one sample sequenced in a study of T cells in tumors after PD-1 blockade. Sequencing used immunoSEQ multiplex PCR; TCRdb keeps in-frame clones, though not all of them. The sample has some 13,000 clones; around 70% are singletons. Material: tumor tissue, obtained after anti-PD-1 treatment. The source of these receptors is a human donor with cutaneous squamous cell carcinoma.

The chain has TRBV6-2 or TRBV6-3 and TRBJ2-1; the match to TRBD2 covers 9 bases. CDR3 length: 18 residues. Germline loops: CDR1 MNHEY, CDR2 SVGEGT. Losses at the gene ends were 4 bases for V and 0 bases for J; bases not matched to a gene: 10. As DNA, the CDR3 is TGTGCCAGCAGTTTGAGTAGCGGGGGTCCCAGCTCCTACAATGAGCAGTTCTTC. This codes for CASSLSSGGPSSYNEQFF.

The CDR3 coding sequence is TGTGCCAGCAGCTTGGGACAGGGGGCGCAGGCAGATACGCAGTATTTT. Amino acid sequence: CASSLGQGAQADTQYF. The gene calls are TRBV5-4 and TRBJ2-3, with 10 bases identical to TRBD1. The CDR3 consists of 16 residues. Germline V gene data show CDR1 as SGHNT and CDR2 as YYREEE (reference sequence). After removal of 0 bases from V and 4 bases from J, the junction contained 5 bases not matched to a gene.

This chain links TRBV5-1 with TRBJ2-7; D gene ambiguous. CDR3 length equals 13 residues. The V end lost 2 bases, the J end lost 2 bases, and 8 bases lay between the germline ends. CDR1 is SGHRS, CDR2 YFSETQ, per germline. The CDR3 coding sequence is TGCGCCAGCAGCTTACATTTTCCCTACGAGCAGTACTTC. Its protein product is CASSLHFPYEQYF.

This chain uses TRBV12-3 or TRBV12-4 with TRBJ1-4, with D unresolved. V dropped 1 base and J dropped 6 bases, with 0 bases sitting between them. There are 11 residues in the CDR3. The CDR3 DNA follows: TGTGCCAGCAGTTTAGATGAAAAACTGTTTTTT. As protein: CASSLDEKLFF.

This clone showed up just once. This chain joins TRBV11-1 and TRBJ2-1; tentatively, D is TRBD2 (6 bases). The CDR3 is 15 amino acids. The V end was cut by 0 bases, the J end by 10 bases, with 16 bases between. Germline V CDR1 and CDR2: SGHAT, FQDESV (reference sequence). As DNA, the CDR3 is TGTGCCAGCAGCTTAGCTGGGTGGGGGGACTGGGAGCAGTTCTTC. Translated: CASSLAGWGDWEQFF.

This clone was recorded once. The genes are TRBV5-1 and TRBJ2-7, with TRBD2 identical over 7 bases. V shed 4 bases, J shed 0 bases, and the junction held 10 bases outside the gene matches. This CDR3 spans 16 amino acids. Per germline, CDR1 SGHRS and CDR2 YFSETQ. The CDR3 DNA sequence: TGCGCCAGCAGCCTATCTCGCGGGGGTCCCTCCTACGAGCAGTACTTC. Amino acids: CASSLSRGGPSYEQYF.

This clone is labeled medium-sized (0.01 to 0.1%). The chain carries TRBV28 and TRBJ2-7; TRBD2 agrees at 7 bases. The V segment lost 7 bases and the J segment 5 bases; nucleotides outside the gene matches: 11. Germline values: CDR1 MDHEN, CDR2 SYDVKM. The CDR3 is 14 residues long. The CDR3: CASTDRWAGDEQYF. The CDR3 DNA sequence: TGTGCCAGCACCGACCGTTGGGCGGGAGACGAGCAGTACTTC.

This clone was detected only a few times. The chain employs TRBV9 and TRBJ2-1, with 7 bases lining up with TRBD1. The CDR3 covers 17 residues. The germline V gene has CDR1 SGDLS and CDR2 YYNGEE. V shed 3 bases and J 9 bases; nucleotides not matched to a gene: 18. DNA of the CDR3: TGTGCCAGCAGCGCTCACTCGACAGGGACCAGCTATGGTGAGCAGTTCTTC. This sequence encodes CASSAHSTGTSYGEQFF.